These 30 T cell receptor beta chains came from one sample sequenced in a study of cytomegalovirus exposure and HLA in healthy donors. This PCR relied on a set of 60 Vbeta primers and 13 Jbeta primers. Using immunoSEQ multiplex PCR, the repertoire was profiled, and TCRdb retains in-frame clones only, with some absent. There are roughly 170,000 clones in the sample; around 81% occur only once, and about 2.2% lies in the top ten. Sequencing used PBMCs. The receptors were gathered from a woman aged 25 to 39 in good health and CMV-seronegative.

This chain joins TRBV7-3 and TRBJ2-1, with 9 bases lining up with TRBD1. Germline trimming cut 5 bases from V and 4 bases from J; bases unmatched to any gene: 6. CDR3 length equals 15 residues. CDR1 SGHTA and CDR2 FQGTGA come from the germline V gene. CDR3: CASSHGGTGYNEQFF. CDR3 nucleotide sequence: TGTGCCAGCAGCCACGGGGGGACAGGGTACAATGAGCAGTTCTTC.

This chain links TRBV18 with TRBJ2-3; D is perhaps TRBD1 (7 bases). The CDR3 runs 15 residues. With 0 bases removed from V and 7 bases from J, the gap between germline ends came to 14 bases. From germline, CDR1 is KGHSH and CDR2 LQKENI. CDR3 sequence (DNA): TGTGCCAGCTCACCACCGGGGCAGGGGGGACATACGCAGTATTTT. Translation gives CASSPPGQGGHTQYF.

The rearrangement links TRBV5-6 to TRBJ1-5; the D gene is possibly TRBD1 (5 bases). The CDR3 totals 17 residues. Germline CDR1 and CDR2: SGHDT and YYEEEE. Trimming pared 1 base from V and 5 bases from J, leaving 19 bases between. The CDR3 here is CASSLREVQGGYQPQHF. CDR3 in DNA: TGTGCCAGCAGCTTGAGGGAGGTGCAGGGCGGGTATCAGCCCCAGCATTTT.

The chain couples TRBV6-1 to TRBJ1-5; D is perhaps TRBD1 (6 bases). The germline gives CDR1 MNHNS, CDR2 SASEGT. V was shortened by 7 bases and J by 1 base, with 8 bases between the two germline ends. The CDR3 extends over 13 amino acids. As DNA, the CDR3 is TGTGCCAGCAAAGGACAGAGCAATCAGCCCCAGCATTTT. Translating it yields CASKGQSNQPQHF.

V gene TRBV7-9 combines with J gene TRBJ1-4; TRBD1 matches 12 bases. J was trimmed by 7 bases and V by 4 bases; bases with no gene match: 4. The CDR3 is made up of 15 amino acids. CDR1 is SEHNR, CDR2 FQNEAQ, per germline (reference sequence). CDR3 residues: CASSYGDRGLEKLFF. The CDR3 DNA is TGTGCCAGCAGCTATGGGGACAGGGGGCTTGAAAAACTGTTTTTT.

This chain uses TRBV15 with TRBJ2-1; D is possibly TRBD1 (7 bases). The CDR3 sequence is 15 residues long. Between the trimmed V and J ends, which lost 4 bases and 5 bases, there was a span of 15 bases. The germline V gene has CDR1 LNHNV and CDR2 YYDKDF (reference sequence). CDR3 residues: CATSNRGLWDNEQFF. The CDR3 coding sequence is TGTGCCACCAGCAACAGGGGACTGTGGGACAATGAGCAGTTCTTC.

This clone occurred once. The chain combines TRBV5-8 with TRBJ1-1; no reliable D call. The CDR3 loop spans 14 amino acids. Germline assignment: CDR1 SGHTS and CDR2 YDEGEE. Trimming pared 0 bases from V and 3 bases from J, leaving 9 bases between. CDR3 amino acids: CASSLDAGYTEAFF. Here the CDR3 DNA reads TGTGCCAGCAGCTTGGATGCAGGCTACACTGAAGCTTTCTTT.

A word on this clone: Other DNA sequences in this specimen translate into the identical CDR3. The rearrangement uses TRBV6-5 and TRBJ1-2, with TRBD1 identical over 7 bases. Germline loops: CDR1 MNHEY, CDR2 SVGAGI. CDR3 length: 14 amino acids. J gave up 2 bases and V 5 bases, and 5 bases lay outside the gene matches. CDR3 sequence: CASSPDRANYGYTF. The CDR3 DNA reads as TGTGCCAGCAGTCCCGACAGGGCCAACTATGGCTACACCTTC.

The V and J genes are TRBV5-1 and TRBJ2-1; 12 positions agree with TRBD1. The CDR3 is 15 residues long. CDR1 is SGHRS and CDR2 is YFSETQ in the germline V gene. After removal of 6 bases from V and 8 bases from J, the junction contained 9 bases not matched to a gene. CDR3 sequence (DNA): TGCGCCAGCACTCAGGGACAGGGGGCGTTCGATGAGCAGTTCTTC. Its protein is CASTQGQGAFDEQFF. The full variable domain, in which reference TRBV5-1 and TRBJ2-1 provide the parts outside the CDR3, is KAGVTQTPRYLIKTRGQQVTLSCSPISGHRSVSWYQQTPGQGLQFLFEYFSETQRNKGNFPGRFSGRQFSNSRSEMNVSTLELGDSALYLCASTQGQGAFDEQFFGPGTRLTVL.

The gene calls are TRBV4-3 and TRBJ2-7, with D perhaps TRBD1 (5 bases). The CDR3 sequence is 16 residues long. CDR1 is LGHNA, CDR2 YSLEER, per germline. V was trimmed by 0 bases and J by 0 bases, leaving 12 bases between them. CDR3 region: CASSQDNTGSSYEQYF. For the CDR3, the DNA is TGCGCCAGCAGCCAAGATAACACAGGAAGCTCCTACGAGCAGTACTTC.

The chain couples TRBV7-8 to TRBJ2-5; the match to TRBD1 covers 9 bases. The CDR3 contains 15 residues. With V trimmed by 2 bases and J by 5 bases, 6 bases remained unmatched. The germline V gene has CDR1 SGHVS and CDR2 FQNEAQ. The CDR3 DNA sequence: TGTGCCAGCAGCTTACCGGGACAGGGATTGGAGACCCAGTACTTC. Encoded protein: CASSLPGQGLETQYF.

This chain joins TRBV28 and TRBJ2-1; TRBD2 agrees at 13 bases. This CDR3 has 17 residues. Looked up from germline, CDR1 is MDHEN and CDR2 is SYDVKM. Trimming at V came to 2 bases and at J to 8 bases, leaving 9 bases not matched to a gene. The CDR3 DNA reads TGTGCCAGCAGTTTAGATACGGGACTAGCGGGATACGATGAGCAGTTCTTC. Its protein is CASSLDTGLAGYDEQFF.

This clone came up a few times. The genes are TRBV4-3 and TRBJ2-3, with 8 bases lining up with TRBD1. The ends lost 1 base at V and 6 bases at J; junction bases unmatched: 3. The CDR3 is 14 residues long. Germline-derived CDR1 and CDR2 are LGHNA and YSLEER. CDR3 bases: TGCGCCAGCAGCCAAGGACAGGGGTTGGATACGCAGTATTTT. Protein: CASSQGQGLDTQYF.

The V call is TRBV18, the J call TRBJ1-2; 11 bases fit TRBD1. CDR1 and CDR2 from the germline V gene are KGHSH and LQKENI. Trimming removed 4 bases from V and 3 bases from J; junction bases left unmatched: 1. This CDR3 region has 14 residues. CDR3 bases: TGTGCCAGCTCACTGGGACAGGGGGACTATGGCTACACCTTC. Translating gives CASSLGQGDYGYTF.

This chain joins TRBV9 and TRBJ1-4; tentatively, D is TRBD1 (6 bases). Trimming pared 3 bases from V and 5 bases from J, leaving 11 bases between. This CDR3 is built from 14 residues. The germline V gene has CDR1 SGDLS and CDR2 YYNGEE. The CDR3 sequence: CASSATGRNEKLFF. The CDR3 region has the DNA TGTGCCAGCAGCGCCACAGGGCGGAATGAAAAACTGTTTTTT.

Comments on this clone: One end of the junction fails to match germline, which may point to a read error. The V gene is TRBV7-7, the J gene TRBJ2-3; D gene unclear. The germline V gene encodes CDR1 SSHAT and CDR2 FNYEAQ (reference sequence). The CDR3 loop spans 14 amino acids. Written as DNA, the CDR3 is TGTGCTAGCAGCTTAGCCGGTCAAGCAAATACGCAGTATTTT. Protein: CASSLAGQANTQYF.

V is TRBV7-9 and J is TRBJ2-2; 9 bases are shared with TRBD1. The CDR3 has 19 amino acids. Trimming removed 1 base from V and 0 bases from J; junction bases left unmatched: 9. The germline V gene has CDR1 SEHNR and CDR2 FQNEAQ (reference sequence). The CDR3 sequence is CASSLGGTGWIPNTGELFF. The DNA for the CDR3 is TGTGCCAGCAGCTTAGGGGGGACAGGGTGGATCCCGAACACCGGGGAGCTGTTTTTT.

The DNA of the CDR3 is TGCGCCAGCAGCTTTGAGAGCTCTGGGGCCAACGTCCTGACTTTC. Translating it yields CASSFESSGANVLTF. The genes are TRBV5-1 and TRBJ2-6, with D unclear. V was shortened by 2 bases and J by 0 bases, with 6 bases between the two germline ends. Germline V CDR1 and CDR2: SGHRS, YFSETQ. This CDR3 has 15 residues. Combining the CDR3 with reference TRBV5-1 and TRBJ2-6 gives the whole variable domain KAGVTQTPRYLIKTRGQQVTLSCSPISGHRSVSWYQQTPGQGLQFLFEYFSETQRNKGNFPGRFSGRQFSNSRSEMNVSTLELGDSALYLCASSFESSGANVLTFGAGSRLTVL.

The chain links TRBV23-1 to TRBJ1-1; 10 positions match TRBD1. TRBV23-1 is reported as an ORF; its role is uncertain. The CDR3 consists of 17 residues. The junction had 17 bases not matched to a gene; V was cut back by 4 bases and J by 9 bases. The CDR3 spells CASSRRDRGQPLVQAFF. The CDR3 region has the DNA TGCGCCAGCAGTCGACGGGACAGGGGTCAGCCGCTGGTGCAAGCTTTCTTT.

The V and J genes are TRBV19 and TRBJ1-1, with a weak D call TRBD1 (6 bases). Looked up from germline, CDR1 is LNHDA and CDR2 is SQIVND (reference sequence). The CDR3 extends over 14 amino acids. The V and J ends lost 6 bases and 5 bases respectively, with 16 bases between them. CDR3 protein: CASSGNRARTEAFF. The CDR3 DNA is TGTGCCAGTAGCGGGAACAGGGCAAGAACTGAAGCTTTCTTT.

The chain recombines TRBV15 with TRBJ2-7; TRBD2 might be the D (7 bases). The CDR3 consists of 17 residues. With 3 bases removed from V and 6 bases from J, the gap between germline ends came to 24 bases. Germline V gene data show CDR1 as LNHNV and CDR2 as YYDKDF (reference sequence). Written as DNA, the CDR3 is TGTGCCACCAGCAGCCTAAGGGGGAGGGGGACTCACGGCGAGCAGTACTTC. Encoded protein: CATSSLRGRGTHGEQYF.

This chain joins TRBV18 and TRBJ1-1, with 12 bases aligning to TRBD1. Germline V CDR1 and CDR2: KGHSH, LQKENI. This CDR3 has 17 amino acids. J lost 4 bases, V lost 3 bases, and 9 bases had no gene match. The chain's CDR3 is CASSPGTGGALSTEAFF. In DNA, the CDR3 is TGTGCCAGCTCACCCGGGACAGGGGGCGCTTTGAGCACTGAAGCTTTCTTT. Full variable domain (missing parts from reference TRBV18 and TRBJ1-1): NAGVMQNPRHLVRRRGQEARLRCSPMKGHSHVYWYRQLPEEGLKFMVYLQKENIIDESGMPKERFSAEFPKEGPSILRIQQVVRGDSAAYFCASSPGTGGALSTEAFFGQGTRLTVV.

V usage is TRBV5-4 and J usage is TRBJ2-7, with TRBD1 matching 8 bases. With V trimmed by 3 bases and J by 5 bases, 7 bases remained unmatched. There are 14 residues in the CDR3. Germline-derived CDR1 and CDR2 are SGHNT and YYREEE (reference sequence). The CDR3 coding sequence is TGTGCCAGCAGCTGGGGACAGGCGGTCCACGAGCAGTACTTC. The encoded protein is CASSWGQAVHEQYF.

The CDR3 spells CASSLDGNEAFF. CDR3 nucleotides: TGTGCCAGCAGTTTGGACGGGAATGAAGCTTTCTTT. V gene TRBV27 combines with J gene TRBJ1-1, with no clear D. Per the germline V gene, CDR1 is MNHEY and CDR2 is SMNVEV (reference sequence). Trimming removed 3 bases at V and 7 bases at J, with 9 bases between. The CDR3 spans 12 residues.

V gene TRBV15 combines with J gene TRBJ2-3, with 8 bases that match TRBD2. This CDR3 is 16 amino acids long. Germline V gives CDR1 LNHNV, CDR2 YYDKDF (reference sequence). Trimming removed 0 bases from V and 1 base from J; junction bases left unmatched: 3. The CDR3, as DNA: TGTGCCACCAGCAGAGATGCAGCGGGAGGCACAGATACGCAGTATTTT. Its protein is CATSRDAAGGTDTQYF.

CDR3 residues: CASKDRSYNEQFF. In DNA, the CDR3 is TGTGCCAGCAAGGACAGGTCCTACAATGAGCAGTTCTTC. The chain recombines TRBV6-6 with TRBJ2-1; TRBD1 matches at 7 bases. The CDR3 contains 13 residues. Trimming at V came to 7 bases and at J to 1 base, leaving 1 base not matched to a gene. Germline values: CDR1 MNHNY, CDR2 SVGAGI (reference sequence).

The rearrangement links TRBV2 to TRBJ2-5; 13 nucleotides agree with TRBD2. The junction had 6 bases not matched to a gene; V was cut back by 6 bases and J by 5 bases. Germline loops: CDR1 SNHLY, CDR2 FYNNEI. This CDR3 spans 15 amino acids. CDR3 in amino acids: CASSRTSGSEETQYF. The CDR3 coding sequence is TGTGCCAGCAGCCGGACTAGCGGGAGTGAGGAGACCCAGTACTTC.

The chain joins TRBV11-2 to TRBJ1-1, with D uncertain. CDR1 and CDR2 (germline): SGHAT, FQNNGV. Between the trimmed V and J ends, which lost 5 bases and 1 base, there was a span of 8 bases. This CDR3 is built from 13 residues. The CDR3 DNA reads as TGTGCCAGCAGCCGCCGGGAGAACACTGAAGCTTTCTTT. Amino acids: CASSRRENTEAFF. Using reference TRBV11-2 and TRBJ1-1 for the parts outside the CDR3, the full variable domain is EAGVAQSPRYKIIEKRQSVAFWCNPISGHATLYWYQQILGQGPKLLIQFQNNGVVDDSQLPKDRFSAERLKGVDSTLKIQPAKLEDSAVYLCASSRRENTEAFFGQGTRLTVV.

With regard to this clone: Other DNA variants within this sample encode the same CDR3. This CDR3 is CASSPSGSYEQYF. The CDR3 bases are TGTGCCAGCTCCCCCAGCGGTTCCTACGAGCAGTACTTC. The chain has TRBV18 and TRBJ2-7, with D possibly being TRBD2 (5 bases). The CDR3 covers 13 residues. Trimming took 6 bases from V and 1 from J, leaving 10 bases between them. The germline V gene encodes CDR1 KGHSH and CDR2 LQKENI.

The V and J genes are TRBV27 and TRBJ2-5, with D perhaps matching TRBD1 (5 bases). TRBJ2-7 explains the end of the DNA better; the J call may be wrong. The germline gives CDR1 MNHEY, CDR2 SMNVEV (reference sequence). CDR3 length: 13 amino acids. The CDR3: CASSPRATVEQYF. The CDR3 nucleotides read TGTGCCAGCAGTCCCAGGGCGACAGTCGAGCAGTACTTC.